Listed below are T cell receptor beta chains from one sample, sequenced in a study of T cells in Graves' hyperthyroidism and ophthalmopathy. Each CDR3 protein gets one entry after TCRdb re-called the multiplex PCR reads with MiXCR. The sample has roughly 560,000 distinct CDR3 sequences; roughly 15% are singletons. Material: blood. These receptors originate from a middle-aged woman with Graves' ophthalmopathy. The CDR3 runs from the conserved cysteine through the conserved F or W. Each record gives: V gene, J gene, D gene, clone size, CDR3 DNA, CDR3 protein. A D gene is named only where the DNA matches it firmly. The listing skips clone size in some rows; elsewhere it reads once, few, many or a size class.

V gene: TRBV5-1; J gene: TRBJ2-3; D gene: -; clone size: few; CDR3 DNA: TGCGCCAGCACCCGTACCGGGGGTCCAACAGATACGCAGTATTTT; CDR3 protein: CASTRTGGPTDTQYF
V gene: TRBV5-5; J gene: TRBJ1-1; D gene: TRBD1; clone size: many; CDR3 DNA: TGTGCCAGCAGCTGGGGGACAGGTCTTCTCGCTTTCTTT; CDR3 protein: CASSWGTGLLAFF
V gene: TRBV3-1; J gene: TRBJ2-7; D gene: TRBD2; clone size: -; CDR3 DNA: TGTGCCAGCAGCCGTAGCGGGAGTTTCCGGGACGAGCAGTACTTC; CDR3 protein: CASSRSGSFRDEQYF
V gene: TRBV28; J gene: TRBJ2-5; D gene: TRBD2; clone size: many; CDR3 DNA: TGTGCCAGCAGGAAGACTAGCGGGAGGGCCAGAGAGACCCAGTACTTC; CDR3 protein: CASRKTSGRARETQYF
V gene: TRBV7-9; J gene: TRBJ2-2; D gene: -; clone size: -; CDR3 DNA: TGTGCCAGCAGCTTATGGCTGGACACCGGGGAGCTGTTTTTT; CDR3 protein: CASSLWLDTGELFF
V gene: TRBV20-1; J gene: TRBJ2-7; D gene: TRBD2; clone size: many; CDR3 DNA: TGCAGTGCTAGAGGGGGACTAGCTTACGAGCAGTACTTC; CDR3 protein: CSARGGLAYEQYF
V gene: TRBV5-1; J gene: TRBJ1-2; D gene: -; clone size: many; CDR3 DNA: TGCGCCAGCAGCTTGGAGGGGAATGGCTACACCTTC; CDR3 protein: CASSLEGNGYTF
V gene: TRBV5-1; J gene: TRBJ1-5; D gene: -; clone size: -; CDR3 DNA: TGCGCCAGCAGCTTGGACAGCCTTAATCAGCCCCAGCATTTT; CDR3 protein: CASSLDSLNQPQHF
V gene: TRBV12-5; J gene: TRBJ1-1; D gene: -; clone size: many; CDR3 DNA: TGTGCTAGTGGTCCCCGGGGAGGGTATCTCACTGAAGCTTTCTTT; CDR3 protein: CASGPRGGYLTEAFF
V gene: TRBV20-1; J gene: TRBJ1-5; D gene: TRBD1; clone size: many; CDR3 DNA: TGCAGTGCCCTGACAGGGTACCAGCCCCAGCATTTT; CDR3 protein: CSALTGYQPQHF
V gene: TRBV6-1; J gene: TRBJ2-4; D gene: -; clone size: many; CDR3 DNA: TGTGCCAGCACCGAGTGGAAAAACATTCAGTACTTC; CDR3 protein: CASTEWKNIQYF
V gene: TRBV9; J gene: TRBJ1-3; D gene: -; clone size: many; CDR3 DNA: TGTGCCAGCAGCGTAGGTTATCAGATTTCCTCTGGAAACACCATATATTTT; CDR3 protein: CASSVGYQISSGNTIYF
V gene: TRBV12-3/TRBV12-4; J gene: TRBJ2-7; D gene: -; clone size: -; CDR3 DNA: TGTGCCAGCAGTTCTGGGGGGACAGCCGCCTACGAGCAGTACTTC; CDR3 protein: CASSSGGTAAYEQYF
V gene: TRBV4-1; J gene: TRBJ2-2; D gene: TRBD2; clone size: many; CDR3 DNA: TGCGCCAGCAGCCAAGATGGGGTTAGCGGGATAAACACCGGGGAGCTGTTTTTT; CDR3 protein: CASSQDGVSGINTGELFF
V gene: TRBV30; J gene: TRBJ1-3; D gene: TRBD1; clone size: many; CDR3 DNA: TGTGCCCACAGACAGGGTGGAGGAAACACCATATATTTT; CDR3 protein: CAHRQGGGNTIYF
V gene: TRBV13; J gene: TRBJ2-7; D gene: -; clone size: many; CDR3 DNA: TGTGCCAGCAGCTTATGGGGCGGTCTTAGCTCCTACGAGCAGTACTTC; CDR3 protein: CASSLWGGLSSYEQYF
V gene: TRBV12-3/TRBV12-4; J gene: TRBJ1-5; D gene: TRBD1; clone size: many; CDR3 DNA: TGTGCCAGCAGTTTTAGAAGGGGGCATCAGCCCCAGCATTTT; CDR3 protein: CASSFRRGHQPQHF
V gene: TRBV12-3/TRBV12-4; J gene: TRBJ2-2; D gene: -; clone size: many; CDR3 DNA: TGTGCCAGCGGAAACCGGCCGAACACCGGGGAGCTGTTTTTT; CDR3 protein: CASGNRPNTGELFF